These 6 T cell receptor beta chains were all obtained from the same sample, sequenced in a study of blood T cells in healthy people across ages. Primers used in a second PCR of roughly 7 to 12 cycles were a sample-barcoded 5' primer and a J-beta primer mix. TCRdb re-derived calls from the 5' RACE reads in MiXCR, one entry per CDR3 protein. The table lists fewer than 1.5 million distinct CDR3 sequences, 42% of them singletons, with roughly 8.2% in the top ten. Sequencing input: blood. Receptors originate from a woman between 18 and 30 years old in good health.

Ten or more counts support this clonotype. The V call is TRBV29-1, the J call TRBJ2-7; D is unresolved. The CDR3 spans 11 residues. Trimming stripped 7 bases from V and 2 bases from J, with 9 bases between. Germline CDR1 SQVTM, CDR2 ANQGSEA. CDR3 in amino acids: CSAMQAYEQYF. CDR3 in DNA: TGCAGCGCCATGCAAGCCTACGAGCAGTACTTC.

The chain couples TRBV5-1 to TRBJ1-4; 9 nucleotides match TRBD1. The trim removed 4 bases at V and 13 bases at J, leaving 17 bases unmatched. Germline CDR1 is SGHRS and CDR2 is YFSETQ. The CDR3 spans 16 residues. The DNA of the CDR3 is TGCGCCAGCAGCGTAACGCCGGGACAGGGAACCCCACGACTGTTTTTT. Encoded protein: CASSVTPGQGTPRLFF.

The chain has TRBV7-9 and TRBJ2-7; TRBD1 is a possible D gene (5 bases). With the DNA end fitting TRBJ2-5 better, the J assignment may be wrong. Germline V gene data show CDR1 as SEHNR and CDR2 as FQNEAQ (reference sequence). This CDR3 spans 13 amino acids. Here the CDR3 reads CASSLEGWETQYF. CDR3 nucleotides: TGTGCCAGCAGCTTAGAGGGGTGGGAGACCCAGTACTTC.

The chain has TRBV27 and TRBJ2-7, with a weak D call TRBD2 (7 bases). V gave up 6 bases and J gave up 11 bases, with 20 bases separating them. Germline lookup yields CDR1 MNHEY and CDR2 SMNVEV (reference sequence). CDR3 length: 13 residues. This chain's CDR3 is CASSATLLGGEYF. The CDR3 bases are TGTGCCAGCAGCGCAACCCTCTTAGGGGGGGAGTACTTC.

V gene TRBV6-1 combines with J gene TRBJ1-1; no definite D call. Germline CDR1 reads MNHNS; CDR2 reads SASEGT. The CDR3 spans 12 residues. V was trimmed by 8 bases and J by 5 bases, leaving 12 bases between them. DNA for the CDR3: TGTGCCAGCCCGGGAGTAAGGACTGAAGCTTTCTTT. Amino acid sequence: CASPGVRTEAFF.

This clonotype was counted between two and nine times. The chain is built from TRBV12-5 and TRBJ2-3; D may correspond to TRBD1 or TRBD2 (5 bases each). The ends were cut back, 3 bases at V and 0 bases at J, with 25 bases in the middle. This CDR3 contains 20 residues. Germline V gene sequence: CDR1 LGHNT, CDR2 FRNRAP. The CDR3 DNA reads as TGTGCTAGTGGTTTTGGTCTCGAGGGGCCATCTCTGCCTAGCACAGATACGCAGTATTTT. It codes for CASGFGLEGPSLPSTDTQYF. The full variable domain, completed using reference TRBV12-5 and TRBJ2-3, is DARVTQTPRHKVTEMGQEVTMRCQPILGHNTVFWYRQTMMQGLELLAYFRNRAPLDDSGMPKDRFSAEMPDATLATLKIQPSEPRDSAVYFCASGFGLEGPSLPSTDTQYFGPGTRLTVL.